The 21 T cell receptor beta chains below were found in one sample sequenced in a study of regulatory T cells in long-lasting Graves disease. According to the study, TCR beta libraries were built with iRepertoire HTBI primers and CDR3-region Arm-PCR. TCRdb processed the multiplex PCR reads anew with MiXCR; each CDR3 protein has one entry. The sample yields under 300,000 distinct CDR3 sequences, just over 20% seen once. Time point defined: newly diagnosed GD, antithyroid drugs for less than 3 months. RNA isolated from PBMCs was used to make the TCR library. The source was peripheral blood mononuclear cells (PBMCs), collected at new diagnosis, from a patient treated with antithyroid drugs. The receptors were sampled from a female donor with Graves disease.

Many counts were recorded for this clonotype. V gene TRBV20-1 combines with J gene TRBJ2-5; D remains ambiguous. The CDR3 has 11 residues. V lost 5 bases, J lost 10 bases, and 14 bases lay in between. Germline CDR1 and CDR2: DFQATT and SNEGSKA (reference sequence). The CDR3 DNA sequence: TGCAGTGCTCATAGTGGCTCCCGCCAGTACTTC. Its translation is CSAHSGSRQYF.

In this sample, this clonotype turned up many times. This sequence joins TRBV3-1 and TRBJ1-2; 7 bases align to TRBD1. The J segment lost 7 bases and the V segment lost 0 bases, leaving 8 bases of the junction unmatched. This CDR3 is 15 amino acids long. From germline, CDR1 is LGHDT and CDR2 YNNKEL (reference sequence). The CDR3 region is CASSQDADRLGGYTF. The CDR3 coding sequence is TGTGCCAGCAGCCAAGACGCGGACAGGCTCGGTGGCTACACCTTC.

This clonotype was recorded many times. The rearrangement links TRBV4-1 to TRBJ1-1; 9 nucleotides align to TRBD1. Germline CDR1 and CDR2: MGHRA and YSYEKL. With 4 bases clipped from V and 2 bases from J, the junction kept 5 bases outside the gene matches. The CDR3 contains 15 residues. Here the CDR3 reads CASSRGQGSNTEAFF. The CDR3 DNA reads as TGCGCCAGCAGCCGAGGACAGGGGTCAAACACTGAAGCTTTCTTT.

This clonotype was counted ten times or more. V gene TRBV4-3 combines with J gene TRBJ2-1, with unresolved D. This CDR3 is 16 amino acids long. Trimming took 1 base from V and 0 from J, leaving 10 bases between them. Germline assignment: CDR1 LGHNA and CDR2 YSLEER. Here the CDR3 reads CASSQVPESSYNEQFF. The CDR3 nucleotides read TGCGCCAGCAGCCAAGTTCCCGAGAGCTCCTACAATGAGCAGTTCTTC.

This clonotype was recorded at least ten times. The genes are TRBV7-2 and TRBJ2-5, with TRBD1 as a possible D gene (6 bases). The CDR3 contains 14 residues. Germline CDR1 reads SGHTA; CDR2 reads FQGNSA. V was clipped by 5 bases and J by 3 bases, with 13 bases between them. The CDR3 sequence is CASSSRGYKETQYF. CDR3 nucleotide sequence: TGTGCCAGCAGCAGCAGGGGCTATAAAGAGACCCAGTACTTC.

In its sample, this clonotype was seen many times. The gene calls are TRBV30 and TRBJ2-7, with D possibly being TRBD2 (5 bases). The CDR3 sequence is 14 residues long. Germline V gene data show CDR1 as GTSNPN and CDR2 as SVGIG (reference sequence). Trimming cost V 3 bases and J 1 base, with 13 bases left between them. CDR3 in amino acids: CAWSSGSGSYEQYF. The DNA of the CDR3 is TGTGCCTGGAGCTCCGGCAGCGGTTCCTACGAGCAGTACTTC.

CDR3 sequence reads: CASSYSRGGGYEQYF. The CDR3 DNA reads as TGTGCCAGCAGTTACTCGCGGGGGGGCGGGTACGAGCAGTACTTC. This chain uses TRBV6-5 with TRBJ2-7; TRBD2 matches 9 bases. V trimming: 0 bases; J trimming: 4 bases; junction bases outside the gene matches: 4. Germline CDR1 MNHEY, CDR2 SVGAGI. This CDR3 region has 15 residues.

This clonotype was seen repeatedly, ten times or more. The chain employs TRBV7-2 and TRBJ2-7; 11 bases agree with TRBD2. Trimming at V came to 1 base and at J to 6 bases, leaving 5 bases not matched to a gene. This CDR3 comprises 15 residues. Germline V gene data show CDR1 as SGHTA and CDR2 as FQGNSA. This chain's CDR3 is CASSLGLAGGLEQYF. DNA for the CDR3: TGTGCCAGCAGCTTAGGGTTAGCGGGAGGGCTCGAGCAGTACTTC.

Many counts were recorded for this clonotype. J is TRBJ1-1 and V is TRBV7-3, with unresolved D. Germline V gene data show CDR1 as SGHTA and CDR2 as FQGTGA. This CDR3 has 14 amino acids. V shed 0 bases and J shed 7 bases, with 12 bases lying between them. The CDR3 sequence is CASSLTSGPYEAFF. The CDR3 DNA reads TGTGCCAGCAGCTTAACCTCCGGGCCATATGAAGCTTTCTTT. The full variable domain, its missing parts supplied by reference TRBV7-3 and TRBJ1-1, is GAGVSQTPSNKVTEKGKYVELRCDPISGHTALYWYRQSLGQGPEFLIYFQGTGAADDSGLPNDRFFAVRPEGSVSTLKIQRTERGDSAVYLCASSLTSGPYEAFFGQGTRLTVV.

This rearrangement joins TRBV29-1 to TRBJ2-1, with D perhaps matching TRBD2 (6 bases). Looked up from germline, CDR1 is SQVTM and CDR2 is ANQGSEA. Trimming removed 6 bases at V and 5 bases at J, with 17 bases between. This CDR3 region has 14 residues. In DNA form, the CDR3 reads TGCAGCGTCGCCGGGACTTCCGACAACAATGAGCAGTTCTTC. Its translation is CSVAGTSDNNEQFF.

This clonotype was picked up many times. The chain links TRBV2 to TRBJ2-7; 10 positions match TRBD1. The CDR3 length is 14 residues. Germline values: CDR1 SNHLY, CDR2 FYNNEI. V shed 6 bases, J shed 7 bases, and the junction held 9 bases outside the gene matches. The DNA of the CDR3 is TGTGCCAGCAGGACCGGGACAGGGGCCGAGGAGCAGTACTTC. Amino acids: CASRTGTGAEEQYF.

This clonotype was detected many times. The rearrangement uses TRBV2 and TRBJ2-7, with TRBD1 matching 10 bases. CDR3 size: 16 residues. The V gene end was trimmed by 2 bases and the J gene end by 1 base; junction bases not matched to a gene: 5. Germline assignment: CDR1 SNHLY and CDR2 FYNNEI. The CDR3, as DNA: TGTGCCAGCAGTGAAAGGGGACAGGGGACGTCCTACGAGCAGTACTTC. It specifies CASSERGQGTSYEQYF.

The chain links TRBV20-1 to TRBJ2-5, with unresolved D. The CDR3 totals 13 residues. V was cut by 2 bases and J by 5 bases, with 12 bases left in between. CDR1 is DFQATT and CDR2 is SNEGSKA in the germline V gene (reference sequence). In nucleotides, the CDR3 is TGCAGTGCTAGACCGGTCACAAGGGAGACCCAGTACTTC. This translates into CSARPVTRETQYF.

There are a few counts of this clonotype. A junction end diverges from the germline sequence, so it may reflect a read error. The rearrangement joins TRBV7-3 to TRBJ2-1; D remains ambiguous. There are 15 residues in the CDR3. The germline V gene has CDR1 SGHTA and CDR2 FQGTGA. CDR3 nucleotides: TGTGCCAGCAGCTTAATGGCGAGCCCCTACAATGAACAGTTCTTC. Protein product: CASSLMASPYNEQFF.

This clonotype was observed a few times. The chain joins TRBV12-3 or TRBV12-4 to TRBJ2-5; 14 bases match TRBD2. Unmatched junction bases numbered 9, after V lost 5 bases and J lost 4 bases. The CDR3 contains 17 residues. CDR3 in DNA: TGTGCCAGCAGTGGGACTAGCGGGGGCGGAAGAAGAGAGACCCAGTACTTC. Protein sequence: CASSGTSGGGRRETQYF.

This clonotype was detected ten times or more. The chain links TRBV5-5 to TRBJ2-5, with D tentatively TRBD2 (5 bases). Germline CDR1 SGHKS, CDR2 YYEKEE (reference sequence). The germline V and J ends were trimmed by 4 bases and 2 bases, with 12 bases remaining between them. This CDR3 has 14 residues. The CDR3 protein is CASSPGGAQETQYF. The CDR3 DNA follows: TGTGCCAGCAGCCCAGGAGGCGCTCAAGAGACCCAGTACTTC.

This clonotype occurred many times. V is TRBV4-2 and J is TRBJ2-1, with D possibly TRBD2 on 6 matching bases. V was cut by 6 bases and J by 4 bases, with 16 bases left in between. CDR1 is LGHNA and CDR2 is YNFKEQ in the germline V gene. The CDR3 extends over 15 amino acids. As DNA, the CDR3 is TGTGCCAGCAGTCTTTATAGCGGTGATTACAATGAGCAGTTCTTC. This translates into CASSLYSGDYNEQFF.

This clonotype occurred many times. CDR3 sequence (DNA): TGTGCCAGCAGCCCCCGCGGTGACGGTCTAGCCAAAAACATTCAGTACTTC. Its protein product is CASSPRGDGLAKNIQYF. The V and J genes are TRBV4-2 and TRBJ2-4; D is uncertain. Trimming took 4 bases from V and 0 from J, leaving 16 bases between them. The CDR3 is 17 amino acids. Germline V lookup: CDR1 LGHNA, CDR2 YNFKEQ.

The table lists this clonotype with many counts. The gene calls are TRBV6-1 and TRBJ1-6; D may be TRBD1 (5 bases). The germline V and J ends were trimmed by 1 base and 7 bases, with 29 bases remaining between them. The CDR3 is 21 amino acids. Germline V gene sequence: CDR1 MNHNS, CDR2 SASEGT. The CDR3 DNA reads as TGTGCCAGCAGTGAAGGGAGGGTATCTGGCAGGGTACGGACCTGGAATTCACCCCTCCACTTT. It encodes CASSEGRVSGRVRTWNSPLHF.

This clonotype was recorded many times. The J gene is TRBJ2-2, the V gene TRBV20-1, with 12 bases fitting TRBD1. Looked up from germline, CDR1 is DFQATT and CDR2 is SNEGSKA (reference sequence). The CDR3 consists of 17 residues. The ends lost 0 bases at V and 8 bases at J; junction bases unmatched: 10. The CDR3 nucleotides are TGCAGTGCTAGAGATCCGTCGGGACAGGGGGCGCAAGGGGAGCTGTTTTTT. Translating gives CSARDPSGQGAQGELFF.

This clonotype was detected many times. CDR3 DNA: TGTGCCAGCAGCGGTACTACAGGGAGACGCGAGACCCAGTACTTC. This sequence encodes CASSGTTGRRETQYF. The V call is TRBV7-2, the J call TRBJ2-5; D is perhaps TRBD1 (6 bases). With 5 bases removed from V and 5 bases from J, the gap between germline ends came to 18 bases. CDR1 and CDR2 from the germline V gene are SGHTA and FQGNSA. CDR3 length equals 15 residues.